These 31 T cell receptor beta chains originate from one sample sequenced in a study of T-cell reconstitution after alpha-beta-depleted transplantation in children. Unique molecular identifiers were used in preparing the TCRbeta library. MiXCR was run by TCRdb on the PCR reads, yielding one entry per CDR3 protein. The sample has around 680,000 distinct CDR3 sequences, 16% seen once. Source: PBMCs from the stem cell graft donor, taken from the stem cell graft. The receptors shown here come from a human donor who donated a stem cell graft to a child with acute myeloid leukemia.

This clonotype has more than one count but fewer than ten. The chain uses TRBV7-9 and TRBJ2-3, with TRBD1 matching 7 bases. This CDR3 is built from 12 residues. From germline, CDR1 is SEHNR and CDR2 FQNEAQ (reference sequence). J was trimmed by 4 bases and V by 11 bases; bases with no gene match: 6. CDR3 sequence (DNA): TGTGCCGCTTCTCAGGGGGCAGATACGCAGTATTTT. Translation: CAASQGADTQYF.

This clonotype has just a few counts. The chain joins TRBV6-1 to TRBJ2-1; D is perhaps TRBD1 or TRBD2 (6 bases each). Germline values: CDR1 MNHNS, CDR2 SASEGT. The CDR3 totals 19 residues. V gave up 5 bases and J gave up 0 bases, with 23 bases separating them. Here the CDR3 DNA reads TGTGCCAGCAGTCCCCGGCTGGCGGGGACACTAAGCTCCTACAATGAGCAGTTCTTC. This codes for CASSPRLAGTLSSYNEQFF.

This clonotype was counted ten times or more. The chain has TRBV12-3 or TRBV12-4 and TRBJ1-5; D unclear. The CDR3 consists of 16 residues. The V and J ends lost 3 bases and 0 bases respectively, with 12 bases between them. The CDR3 loop reads CASSFFRTVSNQPQHF. The CDR3, as DNA: TGTGCCAGCAGTTTTTTTCGGACGGTTAGCAATCAGCCCCAGCATTTT.

The sample holds many counts of this clonotype. This rearrangement joins TRBV12-3 or TRBV12-4 to TRBJ1-2, with D possibly TRBD1 on 6 matching bases. This CDR3 spans 15 amino acids. Trimming pared 2 bases from V and 4 bases from J, leaving 14 bases between. The CDR3 spells CASSLQQGQTYGYTF. Here the CDR3 DNA reads TGTGCCAGCAGTTTACAACAAGGACAGACCTATGGCTACACCTTC.

This clonotype occurred a few times. The chain links TRBV20-1 to TRBJ2-7, with D maybe TRBD1 (6 bases). CDR1 and CDR2 (germline): DFQATT, SNEGSKA (reference sequence). CDR3 size: 14 residues. V lost 0 bases, J lost 2 bases, and 11 bases lay in between. The CDR3 nucleotides are TGCAGTGCTAGAGATCTTGAGGGGGCCTACGAGCAGTACTTC. Amino acid sequence: CSARDLEGAYEQYF.

This clonotype was found a few times. The rearrangement joins TRBV7-8 to TRBJ1-2; unclear D gene. CDR3 length: 14 residues. Germline CDR1 SGHVS, CDR2 FQNEAQ. V lost 4 bases, J lost 4 bases, and 13 bases lay in between. The DNA of the CDR3 is TGTGCCAGCAGCTCCCAAGGGATTGCCTATGGCTACACCTTC. Protein product: CASSSQGIAYGYTF.

This clonotype was recorded at least ten times. The chain uses TRBV20-1 and TRBJ1-2; D may be TRBD1 (5 bases). The ends were cut back, 7 bases at V and 2 bases at J, with 14 bases in the middle. CDR1 and CDR2 (germline): DFQATT, SNEGSKA (reference sequence). This CDR3 region has 13 residues. Here the CDR3 reads CSVTEGMNYGYTF. In nucleotides, the CDR3 is TGCAGTGTTACAGAGGGGATGAACTATGGCTACACCTTC.

This clonotype has more than one count but fewer than ten. The chain uses TRBV20-1 and TRBJ2-4; possibly TRBD1 or TRBD2 for D (5 bases each). The germline gives CDR1 DFQATT, CDR2 SNEGSKA (reference sequence). There are 17 residues in the CDR3. The ends were cut back, 2 bases at V and 0 bases at J, with 17 bases in the middle. The CDR3 loop reads CSARNLGAGLAKNIQYF. CDR3 bases: TGCAGTGCTAGAAACTTAGGGGCAGGACTAGCCAAAAACATTCAGTACTTC.

V gene TRBV30 combines with J gene TRBJ2-4, with a weak D call TRBD1 (6 bases). V lost 0 bases, J lost 5 bases, and 8 bases lay in between. CDR1 is GTSNPN, CDR2 SVGIG, per germline (reference sequence). This CDR3 comprises 13 residues. CDR3 in DNA: TGTGCCTGGAGTGTAAAGGGGGAAAACATTCAGTACTTC. This codes for CAWSVKGENIQYF. Variable domain in full (rest from reference TRBV30 and TRBJ2-4): SQTIHQWPATLVQPVGSPLSLECTVEGTSNPNLYWYRQAAGRGLQLLFYSVGIGQISSEVPQNLSASRPQDRQFILSSKKLLLSDSGFYLCAWSVKGENIQYFGAGTRLSVL.

This clonotype occurred a few times. The chain couples TRBV5-6 to TRBJ1-2; a possible D gene is TRBD1 (6 bases). Germline V CDR1 and CDR2: SGHDT, YYEEEE. V lost 2 bases and J 3 bases, leaving 11 bases between the germline ends. The CDR3 consists of 14 residues. The chain's CDR3 is CASSLQGSYYGYTF. CDR3 in DNA: TGTGCCAGCAGCTTACAGGGTTCCTACTATGGCTACACCTTC.

This clonotype appeared once. The chain employs TRBV4-1 and TRBJ2-5, with TRBD1 matching 10 bases. From germline, CDR1 is MGHRA and CDR2 YSYEKL. The trim removed 0 bases at V and 6 bases at J, leaving 7 bases unmatched. CDR3 length: 16 residues. The DNA for the CDR3 is TGCGCCAGCAGCCAAGAAGGGACAGGGGTAGGGAAGACCCAGTACTTC. Amino acid sequence: CASSQEGTGVGKTQYF.

This clonotype was seen ten or more times. This sequence joins TRBV5-5 and TRBJ2-7; D possibly corresponds to TRBD1 (6 bases). The CDR3 spans 17 residues. The ends were cut back, 3 bases at V and 4 bases at J, with 23 bases in the middle. Germline V gene lookup returns CDR1 SGHKS and CDR2 YYEKEE (reference sequence). The CDR3 sequence is CASSWADRPTNQYEQYF. In DNA, the CDR3 is TGTGCCAGCAGCTGGGCCGACAGGCCGACAAATCAGTACGAGCAGTACTTC.

Turning to this clonotype: A much larger clonotype is one base distant, so this may be a read error. The chain links TRBV20-1 to TRBJ1-1; TRBD1 might be the D (5 bases). Per the germline V gene, CDR1 is DFQATT and CDR2 is SNEGSKA (reference sequence). The V and J ends lost 0 bases and 6 bases respectively, with 8 bases between them. The CDR3 loop spans 12 amino acids. The CDR3 DNA sequence: TGCAGTGCTAGAGAGCAGACAGCTGAAGCTTTCTTT. Protein sequence: CSAREQTAEAFF.

This clonotype has at least ten counts. The V call is TRBV6-1, the J call TRBJ1-1; 7 bases line up with TRBD1. From germline, CDR1 is MNHNS and CDR2 SASEGT. V gave up 4 bases and J gave up 1 base; unmatched junction bases: 3. This CDR3 has 14 residues. This CDR3 is CASSAHRGNTEAFF. The CDR3 nucleotides read TGTGCCAGCAGTGCCCACAGGGGGAACACTGAAGCTTTCTTT.

The chain is built from TRBV7-9 and TRBJ2-3; possibly TRBD2 for D (5 bases). The germline V gene encodes CDR1 SEHNR and CDR2 FQNEAQ (reference sequence). Trimming removed 8 bases at V and 4 bases at J, with 16 bases between. The CDR3 length is 14 residues. CDR3 loop: CASGGPLGADTQYF. Here the CDR3 DNA reads TGTGCCAGCGGAGGCCCTCTGGGCGCAGATACGCAGTATTTT.

This clonotype was seen only a few times. The rearrangement joins TRBV29-1 to TRBJ1-1, with unresolved D. V lost 0 bases and J 4 bases, leaving 18 bases between the germline ends. CDR3 length: 16 amino acids. Per the germline V gene, CDR1 is SQVTM and CDR2 is ANQGSEA. The CDR3 bases are TGCAGCGTTGAAGATTTCGTGGCGGTTCCCCCCACTGAAGCTTTCTTT. Its protein product is CSVEDFVAVPPTEAFF. Combining the CDR3 with reference TRBV29-1 and TRBJ1-1 gives the whole variable domain SAVISQKPSRDICQRGTSLTIQCQVDSQVTMMFWYRQQPGQSLTLIATANQGSEATYESGFVIDKFPISRPNLTFSTLTVSNMSPEDSSIYLCSVEDFVAVPPTEAFFGQGTRLTVV.

The chain has TRBV5-5 and TRBJ2-4, with D possibly TRBD2 on 6 matching bases. The CDR3 extends over 17 amino acids. Germline CDR1 SGHKS, CDR2 YYEKEE (reference sequence). The ends were cut back, 0 bases at V and 3 bases at J, with 16 bases in the middle. CDR3 sequence: CASSLDRGGEVKNIQYF. The CDR3 region has the DNA TGTGCCAGCAGCTTGGACCGGGGAGGTGAAGTCAAAAACATTCAGTACTTC. Together with reference TRBV5-5 and TRBJ2-4, the CDR3 gives the full variable domain: DAGVTQSPTHLIKTRGQQVTLRCSPISGHKSVSWYQQVLGQGPQFIFQYYEKEERGRGNFPDRFSARQFPNYSSELNVNALLLGDSALYLCASSLDRGGEVKNIQYFGAGTRLSVL.

This clonotype was counted a few times. V is TRBV20-1 and J is TRBJ2-3; 11 bases match TRBD2. Germline CDR1 reads DFQATT; CDR2 reads SNEGSKA (reference sequence). The junction had 9 bases not matched to a gene; V was cut back by 6 bases and J by 7 bases. This CDR3 comprises 14 residues. The CDR3 loop is CSAPTSGGVYTQYF. The CDR3 region has the DNA TGCAGTGCACCTACTAGCGGGGGCGTATATACGCAGTATTTT.

This chain uses TRBV11-2 with TRBJ2-7, with TRBD1 matching over 7 bases. V shed 1 base, J shed 9 bases, and the junction held 18 bases outside the gene matches. CDR3 length: 17 amino acids. Germline values: CDR1 SGHAT, CDR2 FQNNGV. The DNA for the CDR3 is TGTGCCAGCAGCTTAGGGGCTTCAGGGGGAACTGGTCTGGTGCAGTACGTC. It encodes CASSLGASGGTGLVQYV.

The J gene is TRBJ1-6, the V gene TRBV2; D uncertain. This CDR3 region has 16 residues. V lost 6 bases and J lost 0, with 12 bases in between. Per germline, CDR1 SNHLY and CDR2 FYNNEI. The CDR3 region is CASRPFIDSYNSPLHF. The CDR3 DNA is TGTGCCAGCAGGCCATTCATAGACTCCTATAATTCACCCCTCCACTTT. Complete variable domain (other parts from reference TRBV2 and TRBJ1-6): EPEVTQTPSHQVTQMGQEVILRCVPISNHLYFYWYRQILGQKVEFLVSFYNNEISEKSEIFDDQFSVERPDGSNFTLKIRSTKLEDSAMYFCASRPFIDSYNSPLHFGNGTRLTVT.

There are many counts of this clonotype. The chain has TRBV5-6 and TRBJ2-3; 9 bases match TRBD1. Germline lookup yields CDR1 SGHDT and CDR2 YYEEEE. Trimming at V came to 4 bases and at J to 3 bases, leaving 0 bases not matched to a gene. The CDR3 consists of 13 residues. CDR3 in amino acids: CASSGTGTDTQYF. The DNA of the CDR3 is TGTGCCAGCAGCGGGACAGGGACAGATACGCAGTATTTT.

The V call is TRBV7-8, the J call TRBJ2-7; D call uncertain. CDR1 and CDR2 (germline): SGHVS, FQNEAQ. The CDR3 loop spans 14 amino acids. Trimming pared 1 base from V and 2 bases from J, leaving 9 bases between. The CDR3 DNA reads as TGTGCCAGCAGCTTAGTTCCCGAAACCTACGAGCAGTACTTC. It is translated as CASSLVPETYEQYF. The entire variable domain, with the rest obtained from reference TRBV7-8 and TRBJ2-7, is as follows: GAGVSQSPRYKVAKRGQDVALRCDPISGHVSLFWYQQALGQGPEFLTYFQNEAQLDKSGLPSDRFFAERPEGSVSTLKIQRTQQEDSAVYLCASSLVPETYEQYFGPGTRLTVT.

This clonotype was seen more than once but under ten times. The chain employs TRBV5-1 and TRBJ2-2; 8 bases are shared with TRBD1. The J segment lost 1 base and the V segment lost 3 bases, leaving 2 bases of the junction unmatched. CDR3 size: 15 residues. CDR1 is SGHRS, CDR2 YFSETQ, per germline. The CDR3 coding sequence is TGCGCCAGCAGCTCGGGACAGGAGAACACCGGGGAGCTGTTTTTT. Protein: CASSSGQENTGELFF.

This clonotype was observed at least ten times. The chain is built from TRBV28 and TRBJ2-1; D might be TRBD1 (6 bases). The CDR3 totals 12 residues. Germline V lookup: CDR1 MDHEN, CDR2 SYDVKM. The ends were cut back, 6 bases at V and 8 bases at J, with 11 bases in the middle. CDR3: CASSSGVHEQFF. CDR3 bases: TGTGCCAGCAGCTCAGGGGTCCATGAGCAGTTCTTC.

This clonotype was detected many times. CDR3 sequence (DNA): TGCAGTGCCCCTACCGGGACAGGGCCTGACAATGAGCAGTTCTTC. This codes for CSAPTGTGPDNEQFF. The chain couples TRBV20-1 to TRBJ2-1; 9 bases line up with TRBD1. The CDR3 spans 15 residues. V shed 6 bases and J 5 bases; nucleotides not matched to a gene: 11. CDR1 and CDR2 from the germline V gene are DFQATT and SNEGSKA (reference sequence).

This clonotype has only one observation. The chain recombines TRBV18 with TRBJ1-1; TRBD1 might be the D (6 bases). CDR1 and CDR2 (germline): KGHSH, LQKENI. This CDR3 region has 15 residues. V dropped 3 bases and J dropped 1 base, with 12 bases sitting between them. The CDR3 loop is CASSPVVQGNTEAFF. The CDR3 region has the DNA TGTGCCAGCTCACCGGTCGTACAGGGGAACACTGAAGCTTTCTTT.

This clonotype was seen at least ten times. The chain has TRBV20-1 and TRBJ2-2, with D unresolved. The V end lost 0 bases, the J end lost 1 base, and 6 bases lay between the germline ends. Germline values: CDR1 DFQATT, CDR2 SNEGSKA (reference sequence). CDR3 length equals 14 residues. CDR3 DNA sequence: TGCAGTGCTAGAGATTGGCGGAACACCGGGGAGCTGTTTTTT. It yields the protein CSARDWRNTGELFF.

There are many counts of this clonotype. The rearrangement links TRBV29-1 to TRBJ1-2; a weak D match, TRBD1 (5 bases). V lost 0 bases to trimming and J lost 8 bases, with 13 bases between them. The CDR3 length is 13 residues. In germline, CDR1 is SQVTM, CDR2 ANQGSEA. The CDR3, as DNA: TGCAGCGTTGAAGAGGGGGTAGGTCTCGGCTACACCTTC. Amino acid sequence: CSVEEGVGLGYTF. Full variable domain (rest looked up from reference TRBV29-1 and TRBJ1-2): SAVISQKPSRDICQRGTSLTIQCQVDSQVTMMFWYRQQPGQSLTLIATANQGSEATYESGFVIDKFPISRPNLTFSTLTVSNMSPEDSSIYLCSVEEGVGLGYTFGSGTRLTVV.

This clonotype showed up many times. This rearrangement joins TRBV12-3 or TRBV12-4 to TRBJ2-1; no clear D. CDR3 size: 15 residues. The V end lost 6 bases, the J end lost 2 bases, and 14 bases lay between the germline ends. The CDR3, as DNA: TGTGCCAGCAGGGGCGAGACTGGAGCCTACAATGAGCAGTTCTTC. Protein product: CASRGETGAYNEQFF.

This clonotype has ten or more counts. J is TRBJ1-6 and V is TRBV20-1; 7 nucleotides match TRBD1. J was trimmed by 7 bases and V by 0 bases; bases with no gene match: 3. Germline V gene data show CDR1 as DFQATT and CDR2 as SNEGSKA (reference sequence). This CDR3 is built from 14 residues. The CDR3 DNA sequence: TGCAGTGCTAGAGACCGGGACAGAAATTCACCCCTCCACTTT. Translating it yields CSARDRDRNSPLHF.

There are a few counts of this clonotype. This chain links TRBV12-3 or TRBV12-4 with TRBJ1-5; a possible D gene is TRBD1 (6 bases). This CDR3 has 17 residues. V lost 6 bases and J lost 1, with 19 bases in between. This chain's CDR3 is CASSTKGGRTSNQPQHF. In DNA form, the CDR3 reads TGTGCCAGCAGCACCAAGGGGGGCAGAACCAGCAATCAGCCCCAGCATTTT.